What follows are 30 T cell receptor beta chains derived from one specimen sequenced in a study of blood T cells in healthy people across ages. Alongside a J-beta primer mix, a sample-barcoded 5' primer served in a second PCR lasting roughly 7 to 11 cycles. TCRdb reanalysed the 5' RACE reads using MiXCR and keeps one entry per CDR3 protein. The sample gives 1.4 million to 1.5 million distinct CDR3 sequences, around 42% of which show up once; approximately 7.9% is in the top ten. The sequenced sample was blood. These receptors came from a woman aged 18 to 35 in good health.

The rearrangement uses TRBV5-1 and TRBJ2-3; D perhaps matches TRBD2 (5 bases). V was shortened by 0 bases and J by 3 bases, with 17 bases between the two germline ends. CDR3 length: 17 amino acids. The germline gives CDR1 SGHRS, CDR2 YFSETQ. The CDR3 here is CASSLVRYNPGTDTQYF. The DNA of the CDR3 is TGCGCCAGCAGCTTGGTACGCTACAACCCGGGGACAGATACGCAGTATTTT.

The V gene is TRBV7-8, the J gene TRBJ2-5; 8 positions agree with TRBD2. The germline V gene has CDR1 SGHVS and CDR2 FQNEAQ. With 2 bases clipped from V and 1 base from J, the junction kept 6 bases outside the gene matches. This CDR3 has 16 amino acids. The CDR3 DNA reads TGTGCCAGCAGCTTAAGGTGGCGGGGGGTCCAAGAGACCCAGTACTTC. This sequence encodes CASSLRWRGVQETQYF.

This clonotype was detected only a few times. V is TRBV7-9 and J is TRBJ2-6; 9 bases agree with TRBD1. Per germline, CDR1 SEHNR and CDR2 FQNEAQ (reference sequence). CDR3 length: 17 amino acids. V gave up 2 bases and J gave up 4 bases; unmatched junction bases: 6. The CDR3 bases are TGTGCCAGCAGCTTATGGGGACAGGGATCAGGGGCCAACGTCCTGACTTTC. Protein: CASSLWGQGSGANVLTF.

The table lists this clonotype with a few counts. V usage is TRBV27 and J usage is TRBJ2-7, with 9 bases matching TRBD1. Trimming removed 5 bases from V and 2 bases from J; junction bases left unmatched: 7. CDR1 is MNHEY and CDR2 is SMNVEV in the germline V gene (reference sequence). This CDR3 has 15 amino acids. Written as DNA, the CDR3 is TGTGCCAGCAGTATAACAGGGGGCCCAACCTACGAGCAGTACTTC. Translating gives CASSITGGPTYEQYF.

There are a few counts of this clonotype. CDR3 in DNA: TGTGCCAGCAGTGAGGGGCTGACTTCACCCCTCCACTTT. This translates into CASSEGLTSPLHF. The rearrangement joins TRBV2 to TRBJ1-6, with D possibly TRBD1 on 5 matching bases. The germline V gene encodes CDR1 SNHLY and CDR2 FYNNEI. CDR3 length: 13 residues. Trimming left V 3 bases short and J 9 bases short, with 9 bases between. Complete variable domain (other parts from reference TRBV2 and TRBJ1-6): EPEVTQTPSHQVTQMGQEVILRCVPISNHLYFYWYRQILGQKVEFLVSFYNNEISEKSEIFDDQFSVERPDGSNFTLKIRSTKLEDSAMYFCASSEGLTSPLHFGNGTRLTVT.

This clonotype occurred once. This chain uses TRBV6-2 or TRBV6-3 with TRBJ2-7; D may be TRBD1 (6 bases). Germline loops: CDR1 MNHEY, CDR2 SVGEGT. V lost 2 bases and J lost 0, with 14 bases in between. This CDR3 is built from 16 residues. This CDR3 reads CASSYRAGDNSYEQYF. CDR3 nucleotides: TGTGCCAGCAGTTACCGGGCAGGGGACAACTCCTACGAGCAGTACTTC.

The chain has TRBV9 and TRBJ1-1, with D maybe TRBD1 (5 bases). From germline, CDR1 is SGDLS and CDR2 YYNGEE. This CDR3 spans 15 amino acids. Deletions cut 2 bases from V and 11 bases from J, with 22 bases between. The CDR3 DNA is TGTGCCAGCAGCGTCGAACCAGGGACTCCCGATAGTGCTTTCTTT. It is translated as CASSVEPGTPDSAFF.

V is TRBV6-1 and J is TRBJ1-1; D gene uncertain. CDR3 length: 14 residues. Trimming shortened V by 9 bases and J by 2 bases, and 16 bases separated the two germline ends. Germline CDR1 reads MNHNS; CDR2 reads SASEGT. The chain's CDR3 is CASAEADGNTEAFF. The CDR3, as DNA: TGTGCCAGTGCGGAAGCGGATGGAAACACTGAAGCTTTCTTT.

The chain employs TRBV6-1 and TRBJ1-1; TRBD1 aligns across 7 bases. The CDR3 covers 15 residues. CDR1 and CDR2 (germline): MNHNS, SASEGT. With V trimmed by 5 bases and J by 5 bases, 11 bases remained unmatched. The CDR3 reads CASSTQGQSFTEAFF. CDR3 sequence (DNA): TGTGCCAGCAGTACACAGGGACAGTCATTTACTGAAGCTTTCTTT.

The chain carries TRBV20-1 and TRBJ2-1; 11 bases agree with TRBD1. CDR1 and CDR2 (germline): DFQATT, SNEGSKA (reference sequence). The trim removed 1 base at V and 7 bases at J, leaving 3 bases unmatched. The CDR3 totals 14 residues. The CDR3 loop reads CSARAGTGGNEQFF. DNA of the CDR3: TGCAGTGCTAGAGCCGGGACAGGGGGTAATGAGCAGTTCTTC.

Here the CDR3 DNA reads TGTGCCATCAGTGAGTCGAGAGGGAAGGTCAACAATGAGCAGTTCTTC. Translation: CAISESRGKVNNEQFF. This chain links TRBV10-3 with TRBJ2-1, with D perhaps matching TRBD2 (5 bases). The CDR3 has 16 amino acids. Germline V gene data show CDR1 as ENHRY and CDR2 as SYGVKD. V was cut by 0 bases and J by 5 bases, with 14 bases left in between.

As DNA, the CDR3 is TGCAGTGCTAGAGGATCCCGCGGGACTTCGAACACCGGGGAGCTGTTTTTT. Its translation: CSARGSRGTSNTGELFF. This rearrangement joins TRBV20-1 to TRBJ2-2, with a weak D call TRBD2 (6 bases). Germline V gives CDR1 DFQATT, CDR2 SNEGSKA (reference sequence). CDR3 size: 17 residues. Trimming pared 1 base from V and 0 bases from J, leaving 15 bases between.

As for this clonotype: Its ends do not fully match the called genes, so a read error is possible. This rearrangement joins TRBV27 to TRBJ2-4, with TRBD1 matching over 8 bases. The DNA end is a closer match to TRBJ2-7, so the J assignment may be wrong. Germline values: CDR1 MNHEY, CDR2 SMNVEV (reference sequence). This CDR3 region has 14 residues. The CDR3 region is CASSFTGQALEQYF. The CDR3 region has the DNA TGTGCTAGCAGTTTTACGGGACAGGCCCTCGAGCAGTACTTC.

As DNA, the CDR3 is TGTGCCATCAGTGAGGGGGGTGAGCAGTTCTTC. Translating it yields CAISEGGEQFF. The chain links TRBV10-3 to TRBJ2-1; D may correspond to TRBD1 or TRBD2 (5 bases each). This CDR3 comprises 11 residues. The V gene's germline CDR1 is ENHRY and CDR2 SYGVKD. Trimming removed 2 bases from V and 9 bases from J, with 5 bases in between.

This clonotype turned up a few times. This may stem from a read error, because a much larger clone lies one nucleotide away. The chain is built from TRBV6-2 or TRBV6-3 and TRBJ2-4, with a weak D call TRBD1 (5 bases). The V end lost 6 bases, the J end lost 15 bases, and 18 bases lay between the germline ends. The CDR3 length is 12 residues. Germline V gives CDR1 MNHEY, CDR2 SVGEGT. DNA of the CDR3: TGTGCCAGCAGGTACGATGGGGCTGGTGGGTACTTC. Protein sequence: CASRYDGAGGYF.

The chain is built from TRBV10-3 and TRBJ1-2; D may be TRBD1 (5 bases). The V and J ends lost 2 bases and 7 bases respectively, with 11 bases between them. Germline-derived CDR1 and CDR2 are ENHRY and SYGVKD. The CDR3 runs 13 residues. CDR3 in DNA: TGTGCCATCAGTGAGGGGCAGGGAGGTGGCTACACCTTC. This gives the protein CAISEGQGGGYTF.

The genes are TRBV7-9 and TRBJ1-1; TRBD1 matches at 8 bases. Germline lookup yields CDR1 SEHNR and CDR2 FQNEAQ (reference sequence). The V segment lost 6 bases and the J segment 12 bases; nucleotides outside the gene matches: 9. CDR3 size: 12 residues. CDR3 protein: CASRTGQGNSFF. As DNA, the CDR3 is TGTGCCAGCAGGACCGGACAGGGAAACTCTTTCTTT.

J is TRBJ2-3 and V is TRBV14; D remains ambiguous. In germline, CDR1 is SGHDN, CDR2 FVKESK. This CDR3 spans 16 amino acids. V dropped 0 bases and J dropped 5 bases, with 15 bases sitting between them. For the CDR3, the DNA is TGTGCCAGCAGCCAAGATCTCGGGCCTCCCCGAGATACGCAGTATTTT. Translation: CASSQDLGPPRDTQYF.

This clonotype was counted between two and nine times. The genes are TRBV11-1 and TRBJ1-6, with D hard to call. V was shortened by 2 bases and J by 8 bases, with 7 bases between the two germline ends. This CDR3 comprises 13 residues. Germline V CDR1 and CDR2: SGHAT, FQDESV (reference sequence). Here the CDR3 DNA reads TGTGCCAGCAGCTTATTCCTGGATTCACCCCTCCACTTT. It codes for CASSLFLDSPLHF.

V and J are TRBV7-2 and TRBJ2-1; 9 bases fit TRBD2. The V gene's germline CDR1 is SGHTA and CDR2 FQGNSA. The trim removed 2 bases at V and 10 bases at J, leaving 12 bases unmatched. The CDR3 runs 16 residues. The CDR3 region is CASSLFSSGDGGEQFF. As DNA, the CDR3 is TGTGCCAGCAGCTTATTCTCTAGCGGGGACGGGGGGGAGCAGTTCTTC.

The genes are TRBV10-2 and TRBJ2-3; the D gene could be TRBD1 or TRBD2 (5 bases each). Germline CDR1 WSHSY, CDR2 SAAADI. This CDR3 spans 15 amino acids. V lost 4 bases, J lost 7 bases, and 18 bases lay in between. CDR3 nucleotides: TGCGCCAGCAGTGGCAGGGTCGAACCGGGGTATACGCAGTATTTT. This translates into CASSGRVEPGYTQYF.

CDR3 residues: CASSSTVSGYTF. CDR3 DNA sequence: TGTGCCAGCAGTTCGACAGTGAGTGGCTACACCTTC. This rearrangement joins TRBV6-5 to TRBJ1-2; TRBD1 is a possible D gene (5 bases). Trimming cost V 4 bases and J 7 bases, with 10 bases left between them. The CDR3 sequence is 12 residues long. The germline CDR1 and CDR2 sequences are MNHEY and SVGAGI.

The chain links TRBV10-3 to TRBJ2-5, with 8 nucleotides matching TRBD2. Germline V lookup: CDR1 ENHRY, CDR2 SYGVKD. After removal of 7 bases from V and 4 bases from J, the junction contained 8 bases not matched to a gene. The CDR3 spans 14 residues. CDR3 coding DNA: TGTGCCATCAAACAGCGGGAGAGCCCAGAGACCCAGTACTTC. As protein: CAIKQRESPETQYF.

This clonotype has more than one count but fewer than ten. The rearrangement uses TRBV9 and TRBJ2-1, with TRBD1 identical over 9 bases. V shed 7 bases and J 6 bases; nucleotides not matched to a gene: 8. The CDR3 length is 14 residues. Per the germline V gene, CDR1 is SGDLS and CDR2 is YYNGEE. The CDR3 sequence: CASQNRGRSNEQFF. As DNA, the CDR3 is TGTGCCAGCCAGAACAGGGGGCGTAGCAATGAGCAGTTCTTC. Full variable domain (rest looked up from reference TRBV9 and TRBJ2-1): DSGVTQTPKHLITATGQRVTLRCSPRSGDLSVYWYQQSLDQGLQFLIQYYNGEERAKGNILERFSAQQFPDLHSELNLSSLELGDSALYFCASQNRGRSNEQFFGPGTRLTVL.

The rearrangement joins TRBV11-2 to TRBJ2-1; 12 bases align to TRBD2. The CDR3 has 15 residues. With 1 base clipped from V and 10 bases from J, the junction kept 5 bases outside the gene matches. The germline V gene encodes CDR1 SGHAT and CDR2 FQNNGV. DNA of the CDR3: TGTGCCAGCAGCTTAGTAGGGACTAGCGGGCGCGAGCAGTTCTTC. Protein product: CASSLVGTSGREQFF.

V and J are TRBV2 and TRBJ2-3, with 10 positions matching TRBD2. Germline V gene data show CDR1 as SNHLY and CDR2 as FYNNEI. Trimming cost V 7 bases and J 3 bases; bases outside gene matches: 13. The CDR3 is 17 amino acids. CDR3 loop: CASKPGVLAGETDTQYF. CDR3 DNA sequence: TGTGCCAGCAAGCCCGGGGTTCTAGCGGGAGAAACAGATACGCAGTATTTT.

This clonotype was seen only a few times. The rearrangement joins TRBV28 to TRBJ2-7; D remains ambiguous. CDR3 length equals 12 residues. Trimming removed 0 bases from V and 9 bases from J, with 9 bases in between. The V gene's germline CDR1 is MDHEN and CDR2 SYDVKM. CDR3 in amino acids: CASSLCRPGQYF. The CDR3 region has the DNA TGTGCCAGCAGTTTATGCCGCCCGGGGCAGTACTTC.

The gene calls are TRBV20-1 and TRBJ2-7, with D perhaps TRBD1 (5 bases). Germline loops: CDR1 DFQATT, CDR2 SNEGSKA (reference sequence). The V gene lost 6 bases and the J gene lost 2 bases, with 17 bases spanning the gap. The CDR3 is 14 residues long. The CDR3: CSAPLSRAPYEQYF. Here the CDR3 DNA reads TGCAGTGCCCCTCTCTCCAGGGCCCCCTACGAGCAGTACTTC.

The chain is built from TRBV5-1 and TRBJ1-1; 8 bases fit TRBD1. With V trimmed by 4 bases and J by 8 bases, 13 bases remained unmatched. This CDR3 has 15 amino acids. The V gene's germline CDR1 is SGHRS and CDR2 YFSETQ. The CDR3 DNA reads as TGCGCCAGCAGCGTACTGGCGACAGGGGTAGCCGAAGCTTTCTTT. Translated: CASSVLATGVAEAFF. The full variable domain, its missing parts supplied by reference TRBV5-1 and TRBJ1-1, is KAGVTQTPRYLIKTRGQQVTLSCSPISGHRSVSWYQQTPGQGLQFLFEYFSETQRNKGNFPGRFSGRQFSNSRSEMNVSTLELGDSALYLCASSVLATGVAEAFFGQGTRLTVV.

This clonotype was seen a handful of times. The rearrangement joins TRBV29-1 to TRBJ1-4; D uncertain. From germline, CDR1 is SQVTM and CDR2 ANQGSEA. CDR3 length equals 12 residues. Trimming pared 7 bases from V and 12 bases from J, leaving 18 bases between. The CDR3 loop reads CSATDGRTELFF. In DNA, the CDR3 is TGCAGCGCCACAGACGGACGAACGGAACTGTTTTTT.